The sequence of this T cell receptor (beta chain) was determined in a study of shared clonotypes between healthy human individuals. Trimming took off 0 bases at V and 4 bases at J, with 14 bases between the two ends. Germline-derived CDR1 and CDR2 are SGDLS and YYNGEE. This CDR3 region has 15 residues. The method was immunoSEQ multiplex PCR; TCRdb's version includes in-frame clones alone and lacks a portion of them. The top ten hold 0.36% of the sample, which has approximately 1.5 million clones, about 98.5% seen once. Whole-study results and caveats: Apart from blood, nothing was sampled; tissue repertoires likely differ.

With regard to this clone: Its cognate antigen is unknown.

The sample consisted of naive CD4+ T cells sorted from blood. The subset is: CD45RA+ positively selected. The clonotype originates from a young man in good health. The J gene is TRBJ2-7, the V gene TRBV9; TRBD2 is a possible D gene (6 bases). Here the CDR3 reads CASSVVDGRGYEQYF. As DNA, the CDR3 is TGTGCCAGCAGCGTAGTCGACGGGAGAGGGTACGAGCAGTACTTC.